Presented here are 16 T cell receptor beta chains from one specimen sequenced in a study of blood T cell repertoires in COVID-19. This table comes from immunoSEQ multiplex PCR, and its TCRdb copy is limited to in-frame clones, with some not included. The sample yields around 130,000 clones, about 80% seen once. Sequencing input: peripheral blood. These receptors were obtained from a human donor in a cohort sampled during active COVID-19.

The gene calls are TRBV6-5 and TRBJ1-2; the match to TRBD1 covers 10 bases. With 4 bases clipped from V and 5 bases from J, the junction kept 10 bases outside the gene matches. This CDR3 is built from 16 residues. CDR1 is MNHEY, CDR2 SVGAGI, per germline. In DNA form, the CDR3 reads TGTGCCAGCAGTTCCGTGGGACAGGGGAGTTCGTATGGCTACACCTTC. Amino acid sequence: CASSSVGQGSSYGYTF.

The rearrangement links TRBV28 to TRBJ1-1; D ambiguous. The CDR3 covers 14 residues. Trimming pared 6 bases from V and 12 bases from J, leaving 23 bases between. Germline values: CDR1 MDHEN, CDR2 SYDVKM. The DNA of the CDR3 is TGTGCCAGCAGGATCCCCCGGGAATCCGAGAGTCCTTTCTTT. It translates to CASRIPRESESPFF.

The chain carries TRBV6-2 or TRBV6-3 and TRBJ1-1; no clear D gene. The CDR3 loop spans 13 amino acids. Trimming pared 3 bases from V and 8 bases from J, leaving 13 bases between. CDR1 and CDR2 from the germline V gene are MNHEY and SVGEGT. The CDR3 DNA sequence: TGTGCCAGCAGTTATCCTCTTATATCCGAAGCTTTCTTT. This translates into CASSYPLISEAFF.

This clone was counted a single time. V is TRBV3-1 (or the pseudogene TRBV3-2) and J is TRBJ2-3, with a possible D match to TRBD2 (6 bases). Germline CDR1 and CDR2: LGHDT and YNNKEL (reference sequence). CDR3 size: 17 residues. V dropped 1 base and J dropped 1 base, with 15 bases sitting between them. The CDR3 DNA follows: TGTGCCAGCAGCCAAGTTCTCGGGATAGCGGGCACAGATACGCAGTATTTT. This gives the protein CASSQVLGIAGTDTQYF.

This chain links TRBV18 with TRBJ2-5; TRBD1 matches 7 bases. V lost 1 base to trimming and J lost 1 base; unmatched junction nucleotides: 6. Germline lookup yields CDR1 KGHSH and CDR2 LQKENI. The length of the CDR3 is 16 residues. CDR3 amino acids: CASSPRQGASQETQYF. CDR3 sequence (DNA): TGTGCCAGCTCACCACGACAGGGAGCATCCCAAGAGACCCAGTACTTC.

CDR3: CVSGPAGGNTIYF. CDR3 DNA sequence: TGTGTATCGGGTCCGGCTGGTGGAAACACCATATATTTT. V and J are TRBV11-2 and TRBJ1-3; unclear D gene. This CDR3 has 13 amino acids. Germline V gene lookup returns CDR1 SGHAT and CDR2 FQNNGV.

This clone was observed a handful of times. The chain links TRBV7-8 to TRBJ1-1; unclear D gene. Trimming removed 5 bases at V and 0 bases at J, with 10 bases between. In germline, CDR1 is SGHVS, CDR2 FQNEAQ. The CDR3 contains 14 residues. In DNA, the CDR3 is TGTGCCAGCAGCCCTTTGTCTGTGAACACTGAAGCTTTCTTT. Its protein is CASSPLSVNTEAFF.

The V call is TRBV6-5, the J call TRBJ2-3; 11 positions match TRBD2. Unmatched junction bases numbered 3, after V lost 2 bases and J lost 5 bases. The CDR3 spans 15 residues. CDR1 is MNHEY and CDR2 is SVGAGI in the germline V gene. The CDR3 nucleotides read TGTGCCAGCAGTTACCTAGCGGGGGGTCAAGATACGCAGTATTTT. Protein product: CASSYLAGGQDTQYF.

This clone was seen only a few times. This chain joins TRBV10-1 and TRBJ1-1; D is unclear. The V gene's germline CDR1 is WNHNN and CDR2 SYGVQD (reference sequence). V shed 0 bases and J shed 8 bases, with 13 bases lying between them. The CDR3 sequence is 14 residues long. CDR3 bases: TGCGCCAGCAGTGAGTCGGGCCGGCCGGTAGAAGCTTTCTTT. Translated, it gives CASSESGRPVEAFF.

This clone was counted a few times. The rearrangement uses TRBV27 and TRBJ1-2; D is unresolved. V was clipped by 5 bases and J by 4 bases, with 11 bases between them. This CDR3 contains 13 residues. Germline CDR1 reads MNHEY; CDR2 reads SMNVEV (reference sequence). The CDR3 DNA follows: TGTGCCAGCAGTGGGGTTAGCGGCTATGGCTACACCTTC. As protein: CASSGVSGYGYTF.

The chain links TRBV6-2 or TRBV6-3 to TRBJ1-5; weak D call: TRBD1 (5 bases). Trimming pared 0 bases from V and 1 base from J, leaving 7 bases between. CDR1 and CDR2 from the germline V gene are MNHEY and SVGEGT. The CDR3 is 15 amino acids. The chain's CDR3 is CASSYSGRSNQPQHF. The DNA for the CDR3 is TGTGCCAGCAGTTACTCGGGGCGGAGCAATCAGCCCCAGCATTTT.

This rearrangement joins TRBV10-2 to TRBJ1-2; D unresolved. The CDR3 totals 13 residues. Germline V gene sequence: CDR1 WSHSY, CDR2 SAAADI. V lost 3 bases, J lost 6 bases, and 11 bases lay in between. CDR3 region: CASSEKSPDGYTF. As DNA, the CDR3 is TGCGCCAGCAGTGAAAAGAGTCCGGATGGCTACACCTTC.

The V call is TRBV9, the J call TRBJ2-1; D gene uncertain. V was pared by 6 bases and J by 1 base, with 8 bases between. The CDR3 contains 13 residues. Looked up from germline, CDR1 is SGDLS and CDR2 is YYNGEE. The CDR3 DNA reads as TGTGCCAGCATGGGCAGTTCCTACAATGAGCAGTTCTTC. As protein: CASMGSSYNEQFF.

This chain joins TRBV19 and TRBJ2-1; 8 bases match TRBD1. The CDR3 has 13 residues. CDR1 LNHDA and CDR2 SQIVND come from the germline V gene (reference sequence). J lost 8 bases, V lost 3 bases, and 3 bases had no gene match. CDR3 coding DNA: TGTGCCAGTAGTATTGACAGGGGAGATGAGCAGTTCTTC. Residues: CASSIDRGDEQFF.

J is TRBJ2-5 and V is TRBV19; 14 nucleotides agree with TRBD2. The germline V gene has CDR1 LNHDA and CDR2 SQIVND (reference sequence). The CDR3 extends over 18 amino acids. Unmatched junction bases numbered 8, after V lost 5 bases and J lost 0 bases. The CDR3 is CASSSGLAGGSYQETQYF. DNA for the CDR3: TGTGCCAGTAGTTCAGGACTAGCGGGGGGATCTTACCAAGAGACCCAGTACTTC.

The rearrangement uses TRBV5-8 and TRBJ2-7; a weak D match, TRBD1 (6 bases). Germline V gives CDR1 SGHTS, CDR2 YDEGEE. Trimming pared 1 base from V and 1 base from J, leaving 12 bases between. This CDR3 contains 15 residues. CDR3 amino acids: CASSLLGALSYEQYF. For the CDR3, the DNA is TGTGCCAGCAGCTTGTTGGGGGCCCTATCCTACGAGCAGTACTTC.